The 25 T cell receptor beta chains below were found in one sample sequenced in a study of Ad26.COV2.S vaccination and SARS-CoV-2 variants. Libraries were prepared by immunoSEQ multiplex PCR; TCRdb keeps only in-frame clonotypes and omits some of them. This table holds hundreds of thousands of clones, approximately 89% found once. Treatment denoted: roughly 20 received Ad26.COV2.S at low or high dose, single or two shots; roughly five received placebo; per-sample allocation not given. Day 63 following the first vaccine or placebo injection was when the samples were taken. The specimen comprised peripheral blood, sampled in a trial of Ad26.COV2.S vaccine versus placebo. All receptors derive from a person aged 18 to 59 who received the Ad26.COV2.S COVID-19 vaccine or a placebo.

This chain joins TRBV5-6 and TRBJ1-1, with D unclear. The ends were cut back, 0 bases at V and 0 bases at J, with 6 bases in the middle. This CDR3 has 14 residues. Germline CDR1 reads SGHDT; CDR2 reads YYEEEE. For the CDR3, the DNA is TGTGCCAGCAGCTTGGCGGTAGTGAACACTGAAGCTTTCTTT. Its translation is CASSLAVVNTEAFF.

V usage is TRBV29-1 and J usage is TRBJ1-5, with D unclear. The germline CDR1 and CDR2 sequences are SQVTM and ANQGSEA. There are 12 residues in the CDR3. Trimming cost V 4 bases and J 7 bases, with 11 bases left between them. The CDR3 nucleotides read TGCAGCGTTGGGCCGGTGGGCCAGCCCCAGCATTTT. It encodes CSVGPVGQPQHF.

This chain uses TRBV6-5 with TRBJ2-3; tentatively, D is TRBD2 (5 bases). V dropped 6 bases and J dropped 15 bases, with 19 bases sitting between them. CDR3 length equals 12 residues. CDR1 MNHEY and CDR2 SVGAGI come from the germline V gene. The CDR3 region is CASRPNTRIAYF. Here the CDR3 DNA reads TGTGCCAGCAGGCCGAACACTAGGATCGCATATTTT.

J is TRBJ1-2 and V is TRBV5-4; no clear D. The CDR3 runs to 15 residues. Germline loops: CDR1 SGHNT, CDR2 YYREEE (reference sequence). Trimming removed 0 bases from V and 4 bases from J, with 13 bases in between. CDR3 DNA: TGTGCCAGCAGCTTGGGTTCCGGCCCCCTCTATGGCTACACCTTC. It encodes CASSLGSGPLYGYTF.

V is TRBV10-3 and J is TRBJ2-3, with D possibly TRBD2 on 6 matching bases. CDR3 length: 13 residues. V was cut by 8 bases and J by 0 bases, with 9 bases left in between. CDR1 and CDR2 from the germline V gene are ENHRY and SYGVKD. The CDR3 loop reads CAIGGISTDTQYF. CDR3 nucleotide sequence: TGTGCCATCGGCGGGATAAGCACAGATACGCAGTATTTT.

This chain connects TRBV28 to TRBJ1-4; TRBD1 matches 7 bases. Unmatched junction bases numbered 11, after V lost 6 bases and J lost 10 bases. The CDR3 is made up of 14 amino acids. Germline V lookup: CDR1 MDHEN, CDR2 SYDVKM. The CDR3 sequence is CASSRQGTWGKLFF. For the CDR3, the DNA is TGTGCCAGCAGCCGACAGGGTACTTGGGGAAAACTGTTTTTT.

This clone was observed once. J is TRBJ1-1 and V is TRBV5-4; 9 bases are a match to TRBD1. The CDR3 totals 15 residues. Trimming cost V 4 bases and J 6 bases; bases outside gene matches: 10. Germline V gene lookup returns CDR1 SGHNT and CDR2 YYREEE (reference sequence). CDR3 DNA: TGTGCCAGCAGCAAATCGACAGGGGGGAGATCTGAAGCTTTCTTT. Its translation: CASSKSTGGRSEAFF.

This clone was counted a single time. This chain joins TRBV4-3 and TRBJ1-1; D is unresolved. This CDR3 is 14 amino acids long. Deletions cut 0 bases from V and 6 bases from J, with 11 bases between. CDR1 LGHNA and CDR2 YSLEER come from the germline V gene. For the CDR3, the DNA is TGCGCCAGCAGCCAAGATTCAATTGGTTCTGAAGCTTTCTTT. Its translation: CASSQDSIGSEAFF.

The chain joins TRBV10-3 to TRBJ2-3; the D gene could be TRBD1 or TRBD2 (6 bases each). Germline V gene lookup returns CDR1 ENHRY and CDR2 SYGVKD. The CDR3 runs to 14 residues. Trimming stripped 6 bases from V and 0 bases from J, with 10 bases between. The CDR3 DNA sequence: TGTGCCATCAGGAGGGGGACTAGCACAGATACGCAGTATTTT. Protein product: CAIRRGTSTDTQYF.

The rearrangement uses TRBV7-9 and TRBJ2-7, with D tentatively TRBD2 (5 bases). The CDR3 covers 15 residues. V gave up 3 bases and J gave up 5 bases, with 17 bases separating them. CDR1 and CDR2 from the germline V gene are SEHNR and FQNEAQ (reference sequence). This CDR3 reads CASSFWVKGADEQYF. The CDR3 nucleotides are TGTGCCAGCAGCTTCTGGGTAAAGGGAGCGGACGAGCAGTACTTC.

This chain links TRBV27 with TRBJ2-7, with D possibly being TRBD1 or TRBD2 (5 bases each). Germline CDR1 and CDR2: MNHEY and SMNVEV (reference sequence). The CDR3 loop spans 15 amino acids. The germline V and J ends were trimmed by 6 bases and 4 bases, with 19 bases remaining between them. Here the CDR3 DNA reads TGTGCCAGCAGCTTCGGGGCCTCTCCAGGGTACGAGCAGTACTTC. Its protein is CASSFGASPGYEQYF.

The chain joins TRBV12-3 or TRBV12-4 to TRBJ2-1; D uncertain. Trimming took 8 bases from V and 8 from J, leaving 13 bases between them. This CDR3 has 12 amino acids. CDR3 bases: TGTGCCAGCGGGAAAGGGTGGGATGAGCAGTTCTTC. It encodes CASGKGWDEQFF.

This clone has a handful of counts. The chain recombines TRBV6-5 with TRBJ1-2, with 7 bases fitting TRBD1. This CDR3 has 15 amino acids. Germline CDR1 MNHEY, CDR2 SVGAGI. J lost 8 bases, V lost 1 base, and 10 bases had no gene match. DNA for the CDR3: TGTGCCAGCAGTTACTGGGCAGGGGGTATTGGGGGCTACACCTTC. It is translated as CASSYWAGGIGGYTF.

This chain uses TRBV10-3 with TRBJ2-2, with 8 bases identical to TRBD1. This CDR3 region has 16 residues. The germline CDR1 and CDR2 sequences are ENHRY and SYGVKD. V lost 1 base to trimming and J lost 1 base; unmatched junction nucleotides: 2. CDR3 sequence: CAISEFGTGNTGELFF. DNA of the CDR3: TGTGCCATCAGTGAGTTTGGGACAGGGAACACCGGGGAGCTGTTTTTT.

The gene calls are TRBV9 and TRBJ1-1; no reliable D call. Deletions cut 3 bases from V and 0 bases from J, with 15 bases between. The germline V gene encodes CDR1 SGDLS and CDR2 YYNGEE. This CDR3 is 16 amino acids long. CDR3 amino acids: CASSAPLPLMNTEAFF. The CDR3 region has the DNA TGTGCCAGCAGCGCCCCCTTACCGCTGATGAACACTGAAGCTTTCTTT.

The J gene is TRBJ1-2, the V gene TRBV4-1; D gene unclear. V dropped 4 bases and J dropped 8 bases, with 11 bases sitting between them. Germline lookup yields CDR1 MGHRA and CDR2 YSYEKL. The CDR3 is made up of 12 amino acids. CDR3 nucleotide sequence: TGCGCCAGCAGCCCCCCTTGGGAGGGCTACACCTTC. Its translation is CASSPPWEGYTF.

The chain combines TRBV6-2 or TRBV6-3 with TRBJ1-5; no reliable D call. The CDR3 is 14 residues long. Germline CDR1 is MNHEY and CDR2 is SVGEGT. The V end was cut by 0 bases, the J end by 8 bases, with 11 bases between. CDR3 protein: CASSYSTRREPQHF. CDR3 bases: TGTGCCAGCAGTTACTCCACACGAAGGGAGCCCCAGCATTTT.

Of note for this clone: Other nucleotide sequences from this sample produce the same CDR3. The chain joins TRBV12-3 or TRBV12-4 to TRBJ1-1; no reliable D call. V was clipped by 2 bases and J by 5 bases, with 9 bases between them. The CDR3 totals 13 residues. CDR3 region: CASSLWGGTEAFF. DNA for the CDR3: TGTGCCAGCAGTTTATGGGGAGGGACTGAAGCTTTCTTT.

The chain has TRBV5-1 and TRBJ1-1; a weak D match, TRBD1 (6 bases). Trimming shortened V by 4 bases and J by 4 bases, and 14 bases separated the two germline ends. The CDR3 contains 14 residues. Germline assignment: CDR1 SGHRS and CDR2 YFSETQ. Written as DNA, the CDR3 is TGCGCCAGCAGCATTTACAGGGAGGCCACTGAAGCTTTCTTT. Its protein is CASSIYREATEAFF.

V usage is TRBV2 and J usage is TRBJ1-2; tentatively, D is TRBD1 (5 bases). The CDR3 consists of 13 residues. Trimming removed 4 bases at V and 6 bases at J, with 12 bases between. Germline V CDR1 and CDR2: SNHLY, FYNNEI. This CDR3 is CASSGFARDGYTF. The DNA for the CDR3 is TGTGCCAGCAGTGGATTTGCCAGGGATGGCTACACCTTC. Complete variable domain (other parts from reference TRBV2 and TRBJ1-2): EPEVTQTPSHQVTQMGQEVILRCVPISNHLYFYWYRQILGQKVEFLVSFYNNEISEKSEIFDDQFSVERPDGSNFTLKIRSTKLEDSAMYFCASSGFARDGYTFGSGTRLTVV.

V gene TRBV7-8 combines with J gene TRBJ2-5; D is unresolved. The CDR3 is made up of 13 amino acids. Trimming took 3 bases from V and 9 from J, leaving 14 bases between them. Germline V CDR1 and CDR2: SGHVS, FQNEAQ. The CDR3 loop is CASSFLSGEPQYF. The CDR3 nucleotides read TGTGCCAGCAGCTTCCTCTCCGGCGAACCCCAGTACTTC.

The chain couples TRBV7-9 to TRBJ2-7; D is ambiguous. The CDR3 covers 13 residues. Germline V gives CDR1 SEHNR, CDR2 FQNEAQ (reference sequence). Trimming removed 3 bases at V and 0 bases at J, with 6 bases between. CDR3 amino acids: CASSFRDSYEQYV. The CDR3 region has the DNA TGTGCCAGCAGCTTTAGGGACTCCTACGAGCAGTACGTC.

The chain uses TRBV6-5 and TRBJ1-3, with no clear D. This CDR3 has 15 amino acids. CDR1 is MNHEY, CDR2 SVGAGI, per germline. The ends were cut back, 6 bases at V and 3 bases at J, with 15 bases in the middle. CDR3 region: CASRTQVSYGNTIYF. As DNA, the CDR3 is TGTGCCAGCAGGACGCAGGTTTCCTATGGAAACACCATATATTTT.

This chain links TRBV7-6 with TRBJ1-3; 9 bases line up with TRBD1. The CDR3 is 16 amino acids. CDR1 is SGHVS and CDR2 is FNYEAQ in the germline V gene. After removal of 4 bases from V and 4 bases from J, the junction contained 8 bases not matched to a gene. CDR3 nucleotide sequence: TGTGCCAGCAGCTCCGGACAGGGGCCCTCGGGAAACACCATATATTTT. Its protein product is CASSSGQGPSGNTIYF.

This chain connects TRBV5-1 to TRBJ2-1; the match to TRBD2 covers 13 bases. This CDR3 is 16 amino acids long. The V gene end was trimmed by 5 bases and the J gene end by 5 bases; junction bases not matched to a gene: 7. Germline V CDR1 and CDR2: SGHRS, YFSETQ. The CDR3 nucleotides read TGCGCCAGCAGTCGACTAGCGGGGGGTACAAACAATGAGCAGTTCTTC. Translated, it gives CASSRLAGGTNNEQFF.